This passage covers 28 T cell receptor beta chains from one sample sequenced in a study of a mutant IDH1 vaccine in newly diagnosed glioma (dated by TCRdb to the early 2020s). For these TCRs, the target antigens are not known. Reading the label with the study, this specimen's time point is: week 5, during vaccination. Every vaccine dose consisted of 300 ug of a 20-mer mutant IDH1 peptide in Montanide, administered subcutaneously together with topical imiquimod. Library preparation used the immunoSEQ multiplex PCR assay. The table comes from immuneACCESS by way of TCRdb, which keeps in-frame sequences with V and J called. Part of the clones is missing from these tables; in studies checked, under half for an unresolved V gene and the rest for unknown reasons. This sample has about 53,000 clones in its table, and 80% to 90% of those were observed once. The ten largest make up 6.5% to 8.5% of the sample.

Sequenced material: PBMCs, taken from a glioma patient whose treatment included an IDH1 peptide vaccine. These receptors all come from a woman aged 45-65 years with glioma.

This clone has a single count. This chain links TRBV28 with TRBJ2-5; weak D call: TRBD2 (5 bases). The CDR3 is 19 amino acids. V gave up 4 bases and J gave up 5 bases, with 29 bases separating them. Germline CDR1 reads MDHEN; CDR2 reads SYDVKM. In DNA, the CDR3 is TGTGCCAGCAGTTCATCCTCTTCCGGGCCCCGGGGTTCTAGGGAGACCCAGTACTTC. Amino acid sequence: CASSSSSSGPRGSRETQYF.

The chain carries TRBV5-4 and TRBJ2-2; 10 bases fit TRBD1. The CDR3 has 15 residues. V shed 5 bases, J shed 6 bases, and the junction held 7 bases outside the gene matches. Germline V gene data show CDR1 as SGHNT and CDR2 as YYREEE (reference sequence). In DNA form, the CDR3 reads TGTGCCAGCAGGGTAGGGACAGGGGTTCCCGGGGAGCTGTTTTTT. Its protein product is CASRVGTGVPGELFF.

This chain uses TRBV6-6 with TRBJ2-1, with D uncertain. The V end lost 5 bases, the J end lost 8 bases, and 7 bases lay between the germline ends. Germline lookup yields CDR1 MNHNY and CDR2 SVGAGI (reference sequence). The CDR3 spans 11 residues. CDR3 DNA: TGTGCCAGCAGTCCAAACCATGAGCAGTTCTTC. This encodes CASSPNHEQFF.

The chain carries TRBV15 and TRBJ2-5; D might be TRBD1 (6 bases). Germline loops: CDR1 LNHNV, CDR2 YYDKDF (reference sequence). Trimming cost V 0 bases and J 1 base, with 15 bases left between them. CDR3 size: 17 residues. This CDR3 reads CATSRDRDTRVQETQYF. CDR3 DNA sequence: TGTGCCACCAGCAGAGATCGGGACACAAGAGTCCAAGAGACCCAGTACTTC.

CDR3 DNA sequence: TGTGCCAGTTGGGCGAGGGGGGAGACCCAGTACTTC. Translating it yields CASWARGETQYF. V gene TRBV5-4 combines with J gene TRBJ2-5, with D perhaps matching TRBD1 (6 bases). The length of the CDR3 is 12 residues. Trimming stripped 8 bases from V and 5 bases from J, with 13 bases between. Germline loops: CDR1 SGHNT, CDR2 YYREEE (reference sequence).

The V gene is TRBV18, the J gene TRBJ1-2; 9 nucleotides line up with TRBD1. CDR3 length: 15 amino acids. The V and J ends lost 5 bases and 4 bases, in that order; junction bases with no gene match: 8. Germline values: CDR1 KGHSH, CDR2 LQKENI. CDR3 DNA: TGTGCCAGCTCATCTGGGACAGGGCAAATCTATGGCTACACCTTC. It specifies CASSSGTGQIYGYTF. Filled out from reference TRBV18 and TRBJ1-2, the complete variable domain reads NAGVMQNPRHLVRRRGQEARLRCSPMKGHSHVYWYRQLPEEGLKFMVYLQKENIIDESGMPKERFSAEFPKEGPSILRIQQVVRGDSAAYFCASSSGTGQIYGYTFGSGTRLTVV.

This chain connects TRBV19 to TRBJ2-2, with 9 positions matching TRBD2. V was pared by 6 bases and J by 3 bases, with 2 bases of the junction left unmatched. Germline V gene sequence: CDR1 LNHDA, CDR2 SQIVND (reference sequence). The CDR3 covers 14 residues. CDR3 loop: CASRQRGDTGELFF. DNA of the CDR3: TGTGCCAGTAGACAGCGGGGGGACACCGGGGAGCTGTTTTTT.

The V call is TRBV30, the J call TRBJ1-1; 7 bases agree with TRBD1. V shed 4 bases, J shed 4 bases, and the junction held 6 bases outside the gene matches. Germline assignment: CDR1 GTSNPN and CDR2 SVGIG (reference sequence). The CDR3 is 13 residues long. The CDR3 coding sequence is TGTGCCTGGACCATCGCAGGGGGCACTGAAGCTTTCTTT. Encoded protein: CAWTIAGGTEAFF.

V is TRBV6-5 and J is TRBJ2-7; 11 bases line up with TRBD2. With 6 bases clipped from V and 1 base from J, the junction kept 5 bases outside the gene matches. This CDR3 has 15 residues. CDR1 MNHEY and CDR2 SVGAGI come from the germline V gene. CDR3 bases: TGTGCCAGCAGGACCGGGACTAGCGGTTCCTACGAGCAGTACTTC. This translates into CASRTGTSGSYEQYF.

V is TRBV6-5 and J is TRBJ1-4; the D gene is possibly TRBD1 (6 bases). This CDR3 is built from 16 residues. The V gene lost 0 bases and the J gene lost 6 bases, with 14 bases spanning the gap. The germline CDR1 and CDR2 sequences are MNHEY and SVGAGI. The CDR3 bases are TGTGCCAGCAGTTACTCTCCCAGGGGCGAAGATGAAAAACTGTTTTTT. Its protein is CASSYSPRGEDEKLFF.

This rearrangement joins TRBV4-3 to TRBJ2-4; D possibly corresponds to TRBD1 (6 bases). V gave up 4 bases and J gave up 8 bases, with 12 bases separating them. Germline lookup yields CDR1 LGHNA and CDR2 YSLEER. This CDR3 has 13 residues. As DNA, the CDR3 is TGCGCCAGCAGCCCAGGGACACGGGACATTCAGTACTTC. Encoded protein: CASSPGTRDIQYF.

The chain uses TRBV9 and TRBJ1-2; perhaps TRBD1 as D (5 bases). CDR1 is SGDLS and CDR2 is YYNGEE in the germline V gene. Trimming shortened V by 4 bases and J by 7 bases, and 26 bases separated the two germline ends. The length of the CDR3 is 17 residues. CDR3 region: CASSFRDLNLGSSGYTF. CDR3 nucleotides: TGTGCCAGCAGCTTCCGGGACCTCAATCTAGGGTCGTCTGGCTACACCTTC.

In nucleotides, the CDR3 is TGTGCCAGCAGCGTAGCTACGGGGGAGCAAAACATTCAGTACTTC. Translating gives CASSVATGEQNIQYF. The V call is TRBV9, the J call TRBJ2-4, with D possibly being TRBD2 (6 bases). Deletions cut 0 bases from V and 5 bases from J, with 12 bases between. Germline V CDR1 and CDR2: SGDLS, YYNGEE. The CDR3 runs 15 residues.

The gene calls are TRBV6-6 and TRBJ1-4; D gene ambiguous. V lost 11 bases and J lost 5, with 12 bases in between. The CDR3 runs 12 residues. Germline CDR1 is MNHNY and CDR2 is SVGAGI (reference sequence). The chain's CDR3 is CAVQKRNEKLFF. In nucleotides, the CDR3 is TGTGCCGTACAAAAGAGAAATGAAAAACTGTTTTTT.

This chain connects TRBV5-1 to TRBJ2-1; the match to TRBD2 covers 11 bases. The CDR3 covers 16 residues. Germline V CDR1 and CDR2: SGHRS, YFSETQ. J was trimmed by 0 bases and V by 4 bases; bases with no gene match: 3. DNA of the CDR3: TGCGCCAGCAGCCGACTAGCGGGGAGCTCCTACAATGAGCAGTTCTTC. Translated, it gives CASSRLAGSSYNEQFF.

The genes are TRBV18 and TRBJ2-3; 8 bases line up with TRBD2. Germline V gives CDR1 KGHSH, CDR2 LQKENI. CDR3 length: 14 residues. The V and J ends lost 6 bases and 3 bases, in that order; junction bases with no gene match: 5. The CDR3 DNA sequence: TGTGCCAGCTCCAGGACTAGCATGACAGATACGCAGTATTTT. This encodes CASSRTSMTDTQYF.

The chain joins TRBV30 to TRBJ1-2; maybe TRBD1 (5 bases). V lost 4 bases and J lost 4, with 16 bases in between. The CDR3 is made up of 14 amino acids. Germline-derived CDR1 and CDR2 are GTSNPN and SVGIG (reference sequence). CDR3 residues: CAWKKGGGFYGYTF. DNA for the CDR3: TGTGCCTGGAAGAAGGGTGGGGGATTCTATGGCTACACCTTC. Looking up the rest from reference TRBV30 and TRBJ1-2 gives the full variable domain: SQTIHQWPATLVQPVGSPLSLECTVEGTSNPNLYWYRQAAGRGLQLLFYSVGIGQISSEVPQNLSASRPQDRQFILSSKKLLLSDSGFYLCAWKKGGGFYGYTFGSGTRLTVV.

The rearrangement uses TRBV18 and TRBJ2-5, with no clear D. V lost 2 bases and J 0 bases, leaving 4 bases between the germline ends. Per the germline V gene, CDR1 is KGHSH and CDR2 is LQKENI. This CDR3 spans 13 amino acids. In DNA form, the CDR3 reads TGTGCCAGCTCACCAAACAACCAAGAGACCCAGTACTTC. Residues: CASSPNNQETQYF.

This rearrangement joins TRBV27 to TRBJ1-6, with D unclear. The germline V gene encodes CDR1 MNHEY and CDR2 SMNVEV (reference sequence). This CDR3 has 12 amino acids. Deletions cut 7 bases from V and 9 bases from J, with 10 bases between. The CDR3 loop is CASTAGSSPLHF. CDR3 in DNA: TGTGCCAGCACGGCAGGTAGTTCACCCCTCCACTTT.

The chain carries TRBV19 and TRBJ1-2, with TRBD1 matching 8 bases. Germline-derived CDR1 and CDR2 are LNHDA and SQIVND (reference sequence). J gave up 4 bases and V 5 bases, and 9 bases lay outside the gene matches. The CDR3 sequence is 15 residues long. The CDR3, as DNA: TGTGCCAGTAGTCCCCTCGGACAGGGACCCTATGGCTACACCTTC. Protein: CASSPLGQGPYGYTF. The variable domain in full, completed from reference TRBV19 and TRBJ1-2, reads DGGITQSPKYLFRKEGQNVTLSCEQNLNHDAMYWYRQDPGQGLRLIYYSQIVNDFQKGDIAEGYSVSREKKESFPLTVTSAQKNPTAFYLCASSPLGQGPYGYTFGSGTRLTVV.

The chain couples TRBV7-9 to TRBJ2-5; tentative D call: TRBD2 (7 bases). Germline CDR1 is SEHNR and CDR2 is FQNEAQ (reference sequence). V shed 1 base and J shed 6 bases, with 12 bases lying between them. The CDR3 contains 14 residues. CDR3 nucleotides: TGTGCCAGCAGCTTAGGGGCGGGGGCAAAGACCCAGTACTTC. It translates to CASSLGAGAKTQYF.

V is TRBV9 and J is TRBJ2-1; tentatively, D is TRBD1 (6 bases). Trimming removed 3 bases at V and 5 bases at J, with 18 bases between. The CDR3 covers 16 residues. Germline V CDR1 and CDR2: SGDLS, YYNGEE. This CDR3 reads CASSARARTADNEQFF. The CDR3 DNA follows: TGTGCCAGCAGCGCACGAGCGAGGACAGCCGACAATGAGCAGTTCTTC. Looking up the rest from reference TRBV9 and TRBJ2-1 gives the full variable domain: DSGVTQTPKHLITATGQRVTLRCSPRSGDLSVYWYQQSLDQGLQFLIQYYNGEERAKGNILERFSAQQFPDLHSELNLSSLELGDSALYFCASSARARTADNEQFFGPGTRLTVL.

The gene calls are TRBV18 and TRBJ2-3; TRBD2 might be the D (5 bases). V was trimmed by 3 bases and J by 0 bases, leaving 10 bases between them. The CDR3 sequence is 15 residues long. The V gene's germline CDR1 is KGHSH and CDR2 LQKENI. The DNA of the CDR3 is TGTGCCAGCTCACCCTGGAGGCTTAGCACAGATACGCAGTATTTT. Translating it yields CASSPWRLSTDTQYF. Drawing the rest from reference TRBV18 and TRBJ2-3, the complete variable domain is NAGVMQNPRHLVRRRGQEARLRCSPMKGHSHVYWYRQLPEEGLKFMVYLQKENIIDESGMPKERFSAEFPKEGPSILRIQQVVRGDSAAYFCASSPWRLSTDTQYFGPGTRLTVL.

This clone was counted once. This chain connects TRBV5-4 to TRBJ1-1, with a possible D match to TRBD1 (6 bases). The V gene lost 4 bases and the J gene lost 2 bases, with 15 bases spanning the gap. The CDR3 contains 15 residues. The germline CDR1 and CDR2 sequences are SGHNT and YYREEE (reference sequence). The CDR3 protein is CASSRSGTTNTEAFF. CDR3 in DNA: TGTGCCAGCAGCCGGTCCGGGACAACTAACACTGAAGCTTTCTTT.

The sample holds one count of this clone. This CDR3 is CASSDQGQSAKNIQYF. In DNA, the CDR3 is TGTGCCAGCAGTGATCAGGGGCAGTCGGCCAAAAACATTCAGTACTTC. The gene calls are TRBV2 and TRBJ2-4; maybe TRBD1 (6 bases). The V gene's germline CDR1 is SNHLY and CDR2 FYNNEI. There are 16 residues in the CDR3. The V gene lost 3 bases and the J gene lost 1 base, with 13 bases spanning the gap.

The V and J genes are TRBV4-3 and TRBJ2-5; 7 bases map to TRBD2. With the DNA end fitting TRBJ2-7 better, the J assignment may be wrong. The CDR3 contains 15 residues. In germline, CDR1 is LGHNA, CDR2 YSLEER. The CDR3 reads CASSPRDGGSYEQYF. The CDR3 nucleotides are TGCGCCAGCAGCCCTCGGGACGGGGGGTCCTACGAGCAGTACTTC.

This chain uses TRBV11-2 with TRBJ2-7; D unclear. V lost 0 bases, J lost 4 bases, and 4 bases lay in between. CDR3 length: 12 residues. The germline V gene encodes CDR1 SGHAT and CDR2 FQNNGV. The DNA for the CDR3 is TGTGCCAGCAGCTTAGATGCGTACGAGCAGTACTTC. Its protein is CASSLDAYEQYF.

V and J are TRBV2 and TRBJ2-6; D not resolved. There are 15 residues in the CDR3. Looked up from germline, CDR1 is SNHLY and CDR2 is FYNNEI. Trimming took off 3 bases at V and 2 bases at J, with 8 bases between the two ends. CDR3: CASSERWAGANVLTF. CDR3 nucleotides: TGTGCCAGCAGTGAGAGATGGGCTGGGGCCAACGTCCTGACTTTC.